This T cell receptor beta chain originates from a study of T-cell memory formation after mild COVID-19. The wider study: For the most part, TCR clusters were specific to one donor. Study conclusions and caveats: Pre-infection memory already had some responding clones, implying cross-reactive memory joined.

Each CDR3 protein is one row after TCRdb ran MiXCR on the 5' RACE reads. Here the sample spans hundreds of thousands of distinct CDR3 sequences, around 27% being singletons. With respect to this clonotype: The antigen is not known.

CDR3 size: 15 residues. The germline V and J ends were trimmed by 4 bases and 7 bases, with 16 bases remaining between them. CDR1 and CDR2 (germline): LNHDA, SQIVND (reference sequence). The rearrangement uses TRBV19 and TRBJ2-2, with unresolved D. This receptor was identified in an adult woman who had mild COVID-19 (a few samples of this study predate the infection). Cell type and time point are not known. The specimen was PBMCs or a T cell subset sorted from them (not recorded which). The CDR3 DNA follows: TGTGCCAGTAGTACGGGCCCGGGTGTTCTCGGGGAGCTGTTTTTT. Protein: CASSTGPGVLGELFF.